This is a list of T cell receptor beta chains from one sample in a study of control samples from healthy donors and cancer patients. Profiled with immunoSEQ multiplex PCR; TCRdb holds only in-frame clones, not every one. Of some 130,000 clones listed, around nine tenths are singletons. Specimen: PBMCs. Receptors were obtained from a middle-aged man with head and neck cancer. CDR3s include the opening cysteine and the closing phenylalanine or tryptophan. D genes are given only for firm matches. Size values are once, few and many counts, or a class for expanded clones, and some rows have none.

size | J | V | D | CDR3 | DNA
NA | TRBJ2-5 | TRBV7-6 | NA | CASVPGLEETQYF | TGTGCCAGCGTGCCGGGTCTTGAGGAGACCCAGTACTTC
NA | TRBJ2-5 | TRBV19 | NA | CASSIRVGPQETQYF | TGTGCCAGTAGTATCAGAGTAGGGCCCCAAGAGACCCAGTACTTC
NA | TRBJ2-2 | TRBV3-1/TRBV3-2 | TRBD1 | CASSQETGYAGELFF | TGTGCCAGCAGCCAAGAGACAGGGTACGCCGGGGAGCTGTTTTTT
once | TRBJ1-4 | TRBV5-1 | NA | CASSLRGDNEKLFF | TGCGCCAGCAGCTTGAGGGGGGATAATGAAAAACTGTTTTTT
NA | TRBJ2-3 | TRBV19 | TRBD1 | CASGQVTDTQYF | TGTGCCAGTGGACAGGTTACAGATACGCAGTATTTT
NA | TRBJ1-1 | TRBV18 | TRBD1 | CASSKRGQGEAFF | TGTGCCAGCTCAAAAAGGGGGCAGGGTGAAGCTTTCTTT
NA | TRBJ2-5 | TRBV21-1 | NA | CASSKAKREEETQYF | TGTGCCAGCAGCAAAGCGAAGAGGGAGGAAGAGACCCAGTACTTC
NA | TRBJ1-1 | TRBV28 | NA | CASRAQTGYSMRTEAFF | TGTGCCAGCAGGGCCCAGACAGGTTATTCGATGCGCACTGAAGCTTTCTTT
NA | TRBJ2-5 | TRBV5-6 | TRBD2 | CASSLEGGLGGRETQYF | TGTGCCAGCAGCTTGGAAGGGGGACTAGGAGGCCGAGAGACCCAGTACTTC
NA | TRBJ2-5 | TRBV28 | NA | CASNFGSAQETQYF | TGTGCCAGCAACTTTGGTTCCGCCCAAGAGACCCAGTACTTC